The clone carrying this TCR beta chain was seen more than once but under ten times. Russia was home to the donors, healthy Caucasian individuals aged roughly 6 to 95. This CDR3 has 13 amino acids. V lost 6 bases and J lost 5, with 14 bases in between. Germline V gene sequence: CDR1 SGHNT, CDR2 YYREEE (reference sequence). Then a second PCR, running roughly 6 to 11 cycles, was carried out with a sample-barcoded 5' primer and a J-beta primer mix. Every cDNA molecule bore a tag from a template-switch adaptor containing 12 random nucleotides. TCRdb itself ran the 5' RACE reads through MiXCR, one entry per CDR3 protein. The sample yields about 290,000 distinct CDR3 sequences, about 25% seen once. This entry comes from a study of blood T cells in healthy people across ages.

This sequence was found in a woman in her seventies in good health. The chain joins TRBV5-4 to TRBJ1-1; no reliable D call. The sample comprised blood. DNA of the CDR3: TGTGCCAGCATGGACGGTCTTGGGACTGAAGCTTTCTTT. Its protein product is CASMDGLGTEAFF.